These 31 T cell receptor beta chains share one sample of origin, sequenced in a study of blood T cells in healthy people across ages (dated by TCRdb to between 2014 and 2016). The library came from 5' RACE. The reads were generated on an Illumina HiSeq 2500. A second roughly 6 to 12 cycle PCR used a sample-barcoded 5' primer and a J-beta primer mix. In-frame beta chains were kept once TCRdb had trimmed the public reads at Q25 with fastp and called clones with MiXCR. Entries that share a CDR3 protein sequence are merged under the most common genes and DNA. Within this sample are about 1.8 million distinct CDR3 sequences, with less than 50% of them counted one time only. Jointly, the top ten make up roughly 2.1% of the sample. Input material: blood. Source of these receptors: a woman between 40 and 55 years old in good health.

This clonotype was observed once. The CDR3 protein is CATSRLTQGILEKLFF. The CDR3 coding sequence is TGTGCCACCAGCAGACTTACGCAGGGGATATTAGAAAAACTGTTTTTT. This chain uses TRBV15 with TRBJ1-4, with D perhaps TRBD1 (6 bases). The V gene lost 2 bases and the J gene lost 8 bases, with 18 bases spanning the gap. This CDR3 is built from 16 residues. The V gene's germline CDR1 is LNHNV and CDR2 YYDKDF (reference sequence).

The chain combines TRBV20-1 with TRBJ2-3, with a possible D match to TRBD1 (6 bases). CDR1 and CDR2 (germline): DFQATT, SNEGSKA (reference sequence). There are 14 residues in the CDR3. With 2 bases removed from V and 10 bases from J, the gap between germline ends came to 19 bases. In DNA, the CDR3 is TGCAGTGCTAGACGTCTGGGGGCCACCAATGCGCAGTATTTT. Translating gives CSARRLGATNAQYF.

CDR3: CASSQSSGPTGELFF. CDR3 nucleotide sequence: TGTGCCAGCAGTCAGTCTAGCGGCCCGACCGGGGAGCTGTTTTTT. The V call is TRBV6-5, the J call TRBJ2-2, with 7 nucleotides matching TRBD2. CDR3 length: 15 amino acids. Germline values: CDR1 MNHEY, CDR2 SVGAGI. The trim removed 5 bases at V and 5 bases at J, leaving 8 bases unmatched.

The chain uses TRBV7-2 and TRBJ1-2; D is unclear. The CDR3 totals 13 residues. V lost 0 bases, J lost 7 bases, and 9 bases lay in between. CDR1 SGHTA and CDR2 FQGNSA come from the germline V gene. CDR3 DNA sequence: TGTGCCAGCAGCTTAGCCGGGTCGGGTGGCTACACCTTC. It encodes CASSLAGSGGYTF.

V is TRBV18 and J is TRBJ2-1; D remains ambiguous. The CDR3 runs 14 residues. The germline V and J ends were trimmed by 2 bases and 7 bases, with 12 bases remaining between them. From germline, CDR1 is KGHSH and CDR2 LQKENI. The CDR3 bases are TGTGCCAGCTCACCAGTGGGTACGTTGAATGAGCAGTTCTTC. Translating gives CASSPVGTLNEQFF.

The CDR3 reads CSGGSRTGGKADTQYF. The DNA of the CDR3 is TGCAGCGGGGGGTCACGGACAGGGGGGAAAGCAGATACGCAGTATTTT. The chain is built from TRBV29-1 and TRBJ2-3, with 10 bases identical to TRBD1. CDR3 length: 16 amino acids. The ends lost 7 bases at V and 4 bases at J; junction bases unmatched: 14. CDR1 and CDR2 (germline): SQVTM, ANQGSEA.

The V gene is TRBV5-1, the J gene TRBJ2-1; D call uncertain. The ends were cut back, 4 bases at V and 2 bases at J, with 16 bases in the middle. The CDR3 is 16 residues long. CDR1 and CDR2 from the germline V gene are SGHRS and YFSETQ. CDR3 protein: CASSPYRGNAYNEQFF. CDR3 nucleotide sequence: TGCGCCAGCAGCCCCTATCGTGGGAACGCCTACAATGAGCAGTTCTTC. Together with reference TRBV5-1 and TRBJ2-1, the CDR3 gives the full variable domain: KAGVTQTPRYLIKTRGQQVTLSCSPISGHRSVSWYQQTPGQGLQFLFEYFSETQRNKGNFPGRFSGRQFSNSRSEMNVSTLELGDSALYLCASSPYRGNAYNEQFFGPGTRLTVL.

J is TRBJ1-6 and V is TRBV28, with 7 bases matching TRBD1. CDR1 and CDR2 (germline): MDHEN, SYDVKM. The CDR3 is 16 residues long. V lost 2 bases, J lost 9 bases, and 10 bases stayed unmatched. This CDR3 is CASSLPRQGVSSPLHF. The CDR3 nucleotides are TGTGCCAGCAGTTTACCGAGACAGGGAGTTAGTTCACCCCTCCACTTT.

The chain couples TRBV4-3 to TRBJ2-1; 7 bases are a match to TRBD2. The CDR3 has 16 residues. J was trimmed by 4 bases and V by 1 base; bases with no gene match: 7. The germline gives CDR1 LGHNA, CDR2 YSLEER. The CDR3 coding sequence is TGCGCCAGCAGCCAAGTTAGGGACTATAGTTACAATGAGCAGTTCTTC. Protein: CASSQVRDYSYNEQFF.

The chain is built from TRBV6-5 and TRBJ1-2; 11 bases are a match to TRBD1. This CDR3 comprises 16 residues. V lost 5 bases to trimming and J lost 4 bases; unmatched junction nucleotides: 9. CDR1 and CDR2 from the germline V gene are MNHEY and SVGAGI. The chain's CDR3 is CASSTTPGQGVYGYTF. CDR3 sequence (DNA): TGTGCCAGCAGTACTACTCCGGGACAGGGGGTCTATGGCTACACCTTC.

V gene TRBV29-1 combines with J gene TRBJ2-1; no firm D call. Germline lookup yields CDR1 SQVTM and CDR2 ANQGSEA. The CDR3 sequence is 12 residues long. The V end was cut by 4 bases, the J end by 8 bases, with 12 bases between. The CDR3 nucleotides read TGCAGCGTTGCCCATTTACGGGATGAGCAGTTCTTC. Its protein product is CSVAHLRDEQFF.

This clonotype was seen once. The V call is TRBV5-1, the J call TRBJ2-1, with D tentatively TRBD1 (5 bases). The end of the DNA aligns better with TRBJ2-7, so the J call may be wrong. The germline V gene encodes CDR1 SGHRS and CDR2 YFSETQ. The CDR3 extends over 13 amino acids. The CDR3 DNA follows: TGCGCCAGCAGCTTACAGGTAAACAATGAGCAGTACTTC. This gives the protein CASSLQVNNEQYF.

This clonotype came up a few times. One end of the junction is discordant with germline, which a read error may explain. The J gene is TRBJ2-3, the V gene TRBV25-1, with 9 bases fitting TRBD1. The CDR3 runs 15 residues. The germline CDR1 and CDR2 sequences are MGHDK and SYGVNS. The CDR3 nucleotides are TGTGCCAGTAGTGAAGGACAGGGGTCCACAGATACGCAGTATTTT. Protein product: CASSEGQGSTDTQYF.

The rearrangement uses TRBV5-5 and TRBJ2-5; weak D call: TRBD1 (6 bases). The J call may be wrong; the DNA end is better matched by TRBJ2-7. Germline CDR1 SGHKS, CDR2 YYEKEE (reference sequence). The length of the CDR3 is 17 residues. Written as DNA, the CDR3 is TGTGCCAGCAGCTTGGCACGTGTAGGACAGCTTGACCACGAGCAGTACTTC. This sequence encodes CASSLARVGQLDHEQYF.

The chain links TRBV2 to TRBJ1-4; TRBD1 matches 9 bases. This CDR3 contains 14 residues. With V trimmed by 7 bases and J by 6 bases, 6 bases remained unmatched. Germline V gene sequence: CDR1 SNHLY, CDR2 FYNNEI. The CDR3 sequence: CASTWTGEDEKLFF. The DNA of the CDR3 is TGTGCCAGCACTTGGACAGGGGAAGATGAAAAACTGTTTTTT.

The J gene is TRBJ2-3, the V gene TRBV20-1; TRBD2 aligns across 13 bases. Germline CDR1 DFQATT, CDR2 SNEGSKA (reference sequence). The J segment lost 3 bases and the V segment lost 5 bases, leaving 5 bases of the junction unmatched. CDR3 length: 15 amino acids. CDR3 nucleotides: TGCAGTGCTGAAACTAGCGGGGGGGCTACAGATACGCAGTATTTT. Residues: CSAETSGGATDTQYF.

This clonotype has a count of ten or more. The chain uses TRBV24-1 and TRBJ2-3; tentative D call: TRBD2 (5 bases). The CDR3 has 17 amino acids. Trimming left V 2 bases short and J 0 bases short, with 14 bases between. Germline loops: CDR1 KGHDR, CDR2 SFDVKD. CDR3 DNA: TGTGCCACCAGTGATTGGGAGACAAGGGAGAGCACAGATACGCAGTATTTT. It codes for CATSDWETRESTDTQYF.

This clonotype was picked up a small number of times. The chain recombines TRBV12-3 or TRBV12-4 with TRBJ2-3, with D possibly being TRBD1 (5 bases). This CDR3 comprises 13 residues. The V end was cut by 6 bases, the J end by 7 bases, with 14 bases between. CDR3 sequence reads: CASRSGRWNTQYF. Written as DNA, the CDR3 is TGTGCCAGCAGATCAGGGCGTTGGAATACGCAGTATTTT.

The rearrangement uses TRBV2 and TRBJ1-5, with 8 positions matching TRBD1. Losses at the gene ends were 8 bases for V and 1 base for J; bases not matched to a gene: 7. Germline V gene lookup returns CDR1 SNHLY and CDR2 FYNNEI. CDR3 size: 15 residues. The CDR3 DNA is TGTGCCAGCGTTACGGGGACAGGCAGCAATCAGCCCCAGCATTTT. This encodes CASVTGTGSNQPQHF.

This clonotype appeared a few times. The rearrangement joins TRBV6-5 to TRBJ1-2; 10 bases match TRBD1. The CDR3 extends over 13 amino acids. Germline V gene data show CDR1 as MNHEY and CDR2 as SVGAGI. V was pared by 7 bases and J by 8 bases, with 7 bases of the junction left unmatched. The CDR3 protein is CASTQTGGRGYTF. CDR3 DNA sequence: TGTGCCAGCACCCAGACAGGGGGCCGGGGCTACACCTTC.

The chain carries TRBV7-6 and TRBJ2-1, with D possibly being TRBD1 or TRBD2 (5 bases each). Germline CDR1 SGHVS, CDR2 FNYEAQ. The CDR3 has 17 residues. V was clipped by 5 bases and J by 5 bases, with 22 bases between them. This CDR3 is CASSLTYRGRADNEQFF. The CDR3 DNA reads as TGTGCCAGCAGCCTCACTTACCGGGGCAGGGCGGACAATGAGCAGTTCTTC. Filled out from reference TRBV7-6 and TRBJ2-1, the complete variable domain reads GAGVSQSPRYKVTKRGQDVALRCDPISGHVSLYWYRQALGQGPEFLTYFNYEAQQDKSGLPNDRFSAERPEGSISTLTIQRTEQRDSAMYRCASSLTYRGRADNEQFFGPGTRLTVL.

The genes are TRBV20-1 and TRBJ2-4, with 13 bases lining up with TRBD2. The CDR3 length is 15 residues. Per the germline V gene, CDR1 is DFQATT and CDR2 is SNEGSKA (reference sequence). V trimming: 5 bases; J trimming: 5 bases; junction bases outside the gene matches: 6. The CDR3: CSADGLAGAQNIQYF. The CDR3 DNA is TGCAGTGCTGACGGACTAGCGGGGGCCCAAAACATTCAGTACTTC.

The V gene is TRBV20-1, the J gene TRBJ2-1; D possibly corresponds to TRBD2 (6 bases). In germline, CDR1 is DFQATT, CDR2 SNEGSKA (reference sequence). The CDR3 has 12 residues. V shed 0 bases and J shed 7 bases, with 7 bases lying between them. The CDR3 protein is CSARESGNEQFF. In nucleotides, the CDR3 is TGCAGTGCTAGAGAAAGCGGGAATGAGCAGTTCTTC.

The V call is TRBV7-3, the J call TRBJ2-6, with 10 nucleotides matching TRBD1. From germline, CDR1 is SGHTA and CDR2 FQGTGA. V gave up 4 bases and J gave up 1 base; unmatched junction bases: 10. The CDR3 consists of 19 residues. The CDR3 sequence is CASSSTDGTGVSGANVLTF. DNA for the CDR3: TGTGCCAGCAGCTCAACTGATGGGACAGGGGTATCTGGGGCCAACGTCCTGACTTTC.

This clonotype has a count of ten or more. The V call is TRBV28, the J call TRBJ2-6, with a possible D match to TRBD1 (5 bases). The germline V gene has CDR1 MDHEN and CDR2 SYDVKM. CDR3 size: 15 residues. Trimming stripped 2 bases from V and 1 base from J, with 6 bases between. CDR3 nucleotides: TGTGCCAGCAGTTTACGACAGTCTGGGGCCAACGTCCTGACTTTC. It specifies CASSLRQSGANVLTF.

The chain combines TRBV27 with TRBJ2-7, with D perhaps matching TRBD1 (5 bases). Germline V gene lookup returns CDR1 MNHEY and CDR2 SMNVEV (reference sequence). V dropped 5 bases and J dropped 3 bases, with 14 bases sitting between them. The CDR3 extends over 14 amino acids. DNA of the CDR3: TGTGCCAGCAGTGCGGCACAGGCTATCTACGAGCAGTACTTC. Encoded protein: CASSAAQAIYEQYF.

The rearrangement joins TRBV20-1 to TRBJ2-7; TRBD1 agrees at 9 bases. The length of the CDR3 is 13 residues. Per the germline V gene, CDR1 is DFQATT and CDR2 is SNEGSKA (reference sequence). The ends lost 6 bases at V and 3 bases at J; junction bases unmatched: 6. This CDR3 reads CSAVQGALYEQYF. CDR3 sequence (DNA): TGCAGTGCGGTACAGGGGGCCCTCTACGAGCAGTACTTC.

The rearrangement links TRBV27 to TRBJ2-7; 9 bases fit TRBD2. The CDR3 runs to 17 residues. The germline gives CDR1 MNHEY, CDR2 SMNVEV (reference sequence). Losses at the gene ends were 0 bases for V and 0 bases for J; bases not matched to a gene: 6. Written as DNA, the CDR3 is TGTGCCAGCAGTTTATCGCCTAGCGGGACAAGCTCCTACGAGCAGTACTTC. Translating gives CASSLSPSGTSSYEQYF.

The chain has TRBV24-1 and TRBJ1-1, with no clear D. The V end lost 5 bases, the J end lost 3 bases, and 9 bases lay between the germline ends. Looked up from germline, CDR1 is KGHDR and CDR2 is SFDVKD. This CDR3 contains 13 residues. The CDR3 sequence: CATSGTSHTEAFF. CDR3 bases: TGTGCCACCAGTGGTACCTCTCACACTGAAGCTTTCTTT.

The sample holds many counts of this clonotype. The gene calls are TRBV11-2 and TRBJ2-3; 8 bases fit TRBD2. The V gene end was trimmed by 3 bases and the J gene end by 5 bases; junction bases not matched to a gene: 7. Per the germline V gene, CDR1 is SGHAT and CDR2 is FQNNGV. The CDR3 length is 15 residues. The CDR3 region is CASSFGGALGDTQYF. The DNA of the CDR3 is TGTGCCAGCAGCTTCGGGGGGGCCTTAGGAGATACGCAGTATTTT.

This chain uses TRBV7-6 with TRBJ2-6; D perhaps matches TRBD1 (5 bases). The CDR3 is made up of 19 amino acids. Germline loops: CDR1 SGHVS, CDR2 FNYEAQ. V was cut by 8 bases and J by 2 bases, with 25 bases left in between. The CDR3 reads CASSSYWAQVAPGANVLTF. The CDR3 bases are TGTGCCAGCTCCTCTTATTGGGCACAGGTAGCACCTGGGGCCAACGTCCTGACTTTC.